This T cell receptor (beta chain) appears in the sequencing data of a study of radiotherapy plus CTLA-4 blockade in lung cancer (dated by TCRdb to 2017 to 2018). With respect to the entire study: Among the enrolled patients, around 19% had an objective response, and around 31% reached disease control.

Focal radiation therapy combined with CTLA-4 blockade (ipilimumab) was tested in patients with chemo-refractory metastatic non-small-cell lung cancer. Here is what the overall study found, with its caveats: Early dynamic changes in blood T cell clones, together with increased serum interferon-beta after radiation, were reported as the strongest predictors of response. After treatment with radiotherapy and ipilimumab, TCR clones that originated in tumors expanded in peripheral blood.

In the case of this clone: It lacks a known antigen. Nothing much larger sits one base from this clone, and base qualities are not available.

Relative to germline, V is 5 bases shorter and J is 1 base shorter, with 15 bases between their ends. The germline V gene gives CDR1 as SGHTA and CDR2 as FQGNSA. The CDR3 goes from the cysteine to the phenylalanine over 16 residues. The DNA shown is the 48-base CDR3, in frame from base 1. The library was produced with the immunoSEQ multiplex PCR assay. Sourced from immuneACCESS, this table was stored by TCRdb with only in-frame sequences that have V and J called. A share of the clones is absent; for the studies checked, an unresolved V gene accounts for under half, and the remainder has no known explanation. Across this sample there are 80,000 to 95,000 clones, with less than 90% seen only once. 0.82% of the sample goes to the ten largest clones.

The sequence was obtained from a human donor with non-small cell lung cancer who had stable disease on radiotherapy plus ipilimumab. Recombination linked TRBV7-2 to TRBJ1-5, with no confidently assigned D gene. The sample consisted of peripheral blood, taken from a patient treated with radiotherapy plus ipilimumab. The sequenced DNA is TGTGCCAGCAGCCCCTGGGCCGCGGGGAGCAATCAGCCCCAGCATTTT. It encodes CASSPWAAGSNQPQHF.